This TCR beta chain is from a study of beta chain features in type 1 diabetes. Study findings and constraints: Type 1 diabetes patients showed a moderate but significant shortening of TCRB CDR3s in all four CD4+ subsets. Individuals with type 1 diabetes displayed fewer insertions and more deletions at VDJ junctions. Whether TCRB rearrangement is influenced by HLA type was left unresolved in this analysis. There was a possibility that cDNA sequencing over-represented cells with high TCR expression.

Every isolated RNA sample was fully reverse transcribed, so sequencing captured expressed TCRB transcripts. Some clones are missing from TCRdb's copy, which holds only in-frame ones; the method was immunoSEQ multiplex PCR. The sample carries about 26,000 clones, roughly 45% recorded once. Losses at the gene ends were 5 bases for V and 5 bases for J; bases not matched to a gene: 9. Germline assignment: CDR1 MNHEY and CDR2 SVGAGI. CDR3 length equals 14 residues. One heparinised blood draw, averaging around 0.12 L, came from each donor. Turning to this clone: Its specificity is unknown.

The TCR comes from a man in his thirties or forties with type 1 diabetes. V and J are TRBV6-5 and TRBJ2-7; 7 bases fit TRBD1. What was sequenced was stem cell memory CD4+ T cells from blood. Here the CDR3 reads CASSTGQVANEQYF. CDR3 nucleotides: TGTGCCAGCAGTACTGGACAGGTTGCGAACGAGCAGTACTTC.